Sequencing of this T cell receptor (beta chain) was carried out in a study of blood T cell repertoires in COVID-19. Across the whole study: Sites across the United States, Italy and Spain contributed samples from acute and convalescent COVID-19. T cells, B-cell-depleted T cells, or PBMCs provided the cDNA or gDNA that served as material.

This clone showed up just once. Per the original methods: It was from reference gene primer amplification that nucleated cell counts were estimated. Repertoires were generated with immunoSEQ multiplex PCR, while TCRdb's copy carries only in-frame clones and drops some. For V, J and clone size, that table is used; D and trimming come from the DNA. The sample holds under 65,000 clones; roughly 70% are singletons and the top ten take around 14%. V was pared by 4 bases and J by 2 bases, with 6 bases of the junction left unmatched. The CDR3 sequence is 15 residues long. Germline V gene sequence: CDR1 SGHNT, CDR2 YYREEE (reference sequence).

Sequenced: peripheral blood. This sequence joins TRBV5-4 and TRBJ1-2; 9 bases fit TRBD1. The source is an older woman with acute or convalescent COVID-19. DNA of the CDR3: TGTGCCAGCAGCAGGACAGGGGATAAAAACTATGGCTACACCTTC. It yields the protein CASSRTGDKNYGYTF. Full variable domain (remainder filled in from reference TRBV5-4 and TRBJ1-2): ETGVTQSPTHLIKTRGQQVTLRCSSQSGHNTVSWYQQALGQGPQFIFQYYREEENGRGNFPPRFSGLQFPNYSSELNVNALELDDSALYLCASSRTGDKNYGYTFGSGTRLTVV.